The 24 T cell receptor beta chains presented below share a single source sample, sequenced in a study of vaccination effects on CD4 cells after COVID-19. Their antigen targets remain unknown. Libraries were prepared by immunoSEQ multiplex PCR; TCRdb keeps only in-frame clonotypes and omits some of them. The sample shows fewer than 35,000 clones, roughly 81% of them seen only once. Before sequencing, viral peptide pools were used by the ViraFEST assay to expand antigen-specific CD4+ T cells. With roughly 9 days of culture completed, CD4+ T cells were isolated. Everyone in the study got two shots of either the BNT162b2 or mRNA-1273 vaccine. Sequencing was performed on CD4+ T cells from PBMCs cultured with HCoV-229E spike peptides, taken after COVID-19 vaccination. These receptors were taken from a human donor who received a COVID-19 vaccine.

The chain has TRBV19 and TRBJ2-7, with 11 bases that match TRBD2. The CDR3 contains 14 residues. The germline V gene has CDR1 LNHDA and CDR2 SQIVND (reference sequence). V dropped 6 bases and J dropped 2; count of bases not matched to a gene: 3. The CDR3 spells CASSTSGGPYEQYF. CDR3 nucleotides: TGTGCCAGTAGCACTAGCGGGGGCCCCTACGAGCAGTACTTC.

The J gene is TRBJ2-1, the V gene TRBV29-1; 8 bases match TRBD2. CDR3 length equals 13 residues. V dropped 7 bases and J dropped 10; count of bases not matched to a gene: 12. Germline loops: CDR1 SQVTM, CDR2 ANQGSEA. The CDR3 sequence is CSAETGRAGEQFF. Written as DNA, the CDR3 is TGCAGCGCCGAGACCGGGAGGGCCGGAGAGCAGTTCTTC.

CDR3 loop: CASSYGTSGGGEQFF. The CDR3, as DNA: TGTGCCAGCAGTTACGGGACTAGCGGGGGAGGGGAGCAGTTCTTC. The V and J genes are TRBV6-6 and TRBJ2-1; 14 nucleotides align to TRBD2. In germline, CDR1 is MNHNY, CDR2 SVGAGI (reference sequence). The CDR3 is 15 amino acids. Trimming took 2 bases from V and 10 from J; bases not matched to a gene: 4.

The rearrangement uses TRBV12-3 or TRBV12-4 and TRBJ1-1; 7 bases match TRBD1. V shed 5 bases and J 5 bases; nucleotides not matched to a gene: 5. This CDR3 is 13 amino acids long. The CDR3 nucleotides are TGTGCCAGCAGTCGACAGGGAGATACTGAAGCTTTCTTT. Translation gives CASSRQGDTEAFF.

The chain links TRBV5-1 to TRBJ2-2, with D possibly being TRBD2 (6 bases). V was shortened by 0 bases and J by 3 bases, with 9 bases between the two germline ends. Germline V gene data show CDR1 as SGHRS and CDR2 as YFSETQ. The CDR3 loop spans 15 amino acids. Here the CDR3 reads CASSLGGGDTGELFF. The CDR3 DNA sequence: TGCGCCAGCAGCTTGGGTGGCGGGGACACCGGGGAGCTGTTTTTT.

J is TRBJ1-2 and V is TRBV24-1; 7 bases match TRBD1. Germline V lookup: CDR1 KGHDR, CDR2 SFDVKD. The ends lost 5 bases at V and 6 bases at J; junction bases unmatched: 2. The length of the CDR3 is 12 residues. The CDR3 is CATSGGTDGYTF. The CDR3 DNA reads TGTGCCACCAGTGGTGGGACAGATGGCTACACCTTC.

The V gene is TRBV3-1 (or the pseudogene TRBV3-2), the J gene TRBJ1-1; D is possibly TRBD1 (5 bases). V was clipped by 4 bases and J by 0 bases, with 9 bases between them. This CDR3 contains 14 residues. Germline CDR1 is LGHDT and CDR2 is YNNKEL (reference sequence). CDR3 sequence reads: CASSLQGVNTEAFF. CDR3 nucleotide sequence: TGTGCCAGCAGCCTCCAGGGTGTGAACACTGAAGCTTTCTTT.

The chain is built from TRBV7-6 and TRBJ2-5, with D tentatively TRBD1 or TRBD2 (5 bases each). Germline assignment: CDR1 SGHVS and CDR2 FNYEAQ. The CDR3 extends over 14 amino acids. V was trimmed by 7 bases and J by 3 bases, leaving 15 bases between them. The CDR3 nucleotides are TGTGCCAGCAAAGTCGGGGACGTAAAAGAGACCCAGTACTTC. Translated: CASKVGDVKETQYF. The full variable domain, in which reference TRBV7-6 and TRBJ2-5 provide the parts outside the CDR3, is GAGVSQSPRYKVTKRGQDVALRCDPISGHVSLYWYRQALGQGPEFLTYFNYEAQQDKSGLPNDRFSAERPEGSISTLTIQRTEQRDSAMYRCASKVGDVKETQYFGPGTRLLVL.

The chain uses TRBV29-1 and TRBJ2-7; TRBD1 agrees at 10 bases. Per germline, CDR1 SQVTM and CDR2 ANQGSEA. The CDR3 runs 12 residues. The junction had 5 bases not matched to a gene; V was cut back by 6 bases and J by 6 bases. CDR3 in amino acids: CSVDRGRGEQYF. DNA for the CDR3: TGCAGCGTCGACAGGGGGCGAGGCGAGCAGTACTTC.

This chain uses TRBV27 with TRBJ1-2, with TRBD1 matching 10 bases. CDR3 length: 14 residues. Losses at the gene ends were 8 bases for V and 2 bases for J; bases not matched to a gene: 5. Germline V gene lookup returns CDR1 MNHEY and CDR2 SMNVEV (reference sequence). In DNA form, the CDR3 reads TGTGCCAGCGCCCCGGACAGGGGGAACTATGGCTACACCTTC. This translates into CASAPDRGNYGYTF.

The chain recombines TRBV5-1 with TRBJ2-5; D ambiguous. Per germline, CDR1 SGHRS and CDR2 YFSETQ. This CDR3 is 13 amino acids long. The ends were cut back, 6 bases at V and 1 base at J, with 10 bases in the middle. The CDR3 nucleotides are TGCGCCAGCAAAGCCGATACCCAAGAGACCCAGTACTTC. The encoded protein is CASKADTQETQYF.

The chain employs TRBV7-9 and TRBJ1-2; the match to TRBD1 covers 7 bases. The CDR3 runs 15 residues. Germline-derived CDR1 and CDR2 are SEHNR and FQNEAQ (reference sequence). The V gene end was trimmed by 1 base and the J gene end by 4 bases; junction bases not matched to a gene: 6. DNA of the CDR3: TGTGCCAGCAGCTTAGATGAGGGGGCGGGCTATGGCTACACCTTC. It is translated as CASSLDEGAGYGYTF.

This clone was picked up a small number of times. CDR3 sequence: CASSPAGAGYNEQFF. CDR3 nucleotides: TGTGCCAGTTCGCCCGCGGGAGCGGGTTACAATGAGCAGTTCTTC. The chain couples TRBV2 to TRBJ2-1, with 7 bases fitting TRBD2. V dropped 9 bases and J dropped 4; count of bases not matched to a gene: 12. The CDR3 totals 15 residues. Germline V gives CDR1 SNHLY, CDR2 FYNNEI.

The chain couples TRBV3-1 (or the pseudogene TRBV3-2) to TRBJ2-3; D not resolved. Germline V lookup: CDR1 LGHDT, CDR2 YNNKEL (reference sequence). V gave up 5 bases and J gave up 2 bases, with 8 bases separating them. The CDR3 has 13 residues. Written as DNA, the CDR3 is TGTGCCAGCAGCAAACCAGACACAGATACGCAGTATTTT. Its protein product is CASSKPDTDTQYF.

The chain recombines TRBV6-1 with TRBJ2-7, with TRBD1 identical over 7 bases. There are 15 residues in the CDR3. V dropped 0 bases and J dropped 5; count of bases not matched to a gene: 7. From germline, CDR1 is MNHNS and CDR2 SASEGT. CDR3 sequence reads: CASSEAEGTGDEQYF. CDR3 bases: TGTGCCAGCAGTGAAGCCGAGGGAACAGGGGACGAGCAGTACTTC.

This sequence joins TRBV4-2 and TRBJ2-3, with D uncertain. This CDR3 is built from 14 residues. V shed 0 bases and J shed 4 bases, with 8 bases lying between them. Germline V gene sequence: CDR1 LGHNA, CDR2 YNFKEQ. CDR3 protein: CASSQEAQADTQYF. The CDR3 DNA follows: TGTGCCAGCAGCCAAGAGGCCCAGGCAGATACGCAGTATTTT.

V is TRBV7-9 and J is TRBJ1-2, with 10 bases identical to TRBD1. Per germline, CDR1 SEHNR and CDR2 FQNEAQ (reference sequence). V shed 3 bases and J 8 bases; nucleotides not matched to a gene: 3. The length of the CDR3 is 13 residues. CDR3 bases: TGTGCCAGCAGCTTCGGACAGGGGGACGGCTACACCTTC. Translated, it gives CASSFGQGDGYTF.

The genes are TRBV4-2 and TRBJ2-7; D could derive from TRBD1 or TRBD2 (5 bases each). Germline CDR1 LGHNA, CDR2 YNFKEQ. The CDR3 totals 15 residues. V dropped 4 bases and J dropped 4 bases, with 17 bases sitting between them. The CDR3 is CASSPNRGTAYEQYF. The CDR3 DNA is TGTGCCAGCAGCCCAAATCGGGGCACCGCTTACGAGCAGTACTTC.

V is TRBV5-1 and J is TRBJ2-1, with TRBD2 identical over 9 bases. The CDR3 contains 16 residues. Per the germline V gene, CDR1 is SGHRS and CDR2 is YFSETQ. J gave up 6 bases and V 0 bases, and 7 bases lay outside the gene matches. This CDR3 reads CASSLVAGVPFNEQFF. The CDR3 DNA follows: TGCGCCAGCAGCTTGGTAGCGGGAGTTCCATTCAATGAGCAGTTCTTC.

This clone was detected only a few times. For the CDR3, the DNA is TGCGCCAGCAGCCTCCTCTTGACTAATAGCAATCAGCCCCAGCATTTT. Amino acids: CASSLLLTNSNQPQHF. The chain is built from TRBV4-1 and TRBJ1-5, with D unresolved. Germline CDR1 reads MGHRA; CDR2 reads YSYEKL. This CDR3 spans 16 amino acids. Trimming took 4 bases from V and 0 from J, leaving 13 bases between them.

This chain joins TRBV6-1 and TRBJ2-7; the match to TRBD2 covers 12 bases. V was pared by 1 base and J by 3 bases, with 1 base of the junction left unmatched. CDR1 is MNHNS, CDR2 SASEGT, per germline. There are 15 residues in the CDR3. The CDR3 DNA reads TGTGCCAGCAGTGAAGAACTAGCGGGGGGCTACGAGCAGTACTTC. Its protein product is CASSEELAGGYEQYF.

The gene calls are TRBV14 and TRBJ1-1; D is possibly TRBD1 (6 bases). The CDR3 length is 15 residues. The ends were cut back, 4 bases at V and 3 bases at J, with 15 bases in the middle. CDR1 is SGHDN and CDR2 is FVKESK in the germline V gene. The DNA of the CDR3 is TGTGCCAGCAGCCCTTACTCCAGGGGTGACACTGAAGCTTTCTTT. Protein sequence: CASSPYSRGDTEAFF.

With respect to this clone: The junction shows a germline mismatch at one end, possibly a read error. This rearrangement joins TRBV12-3 or TRBV12-4 to TRBJ2-7, with D maybe TRBD2 (5 bases). This CDR3 is 12 amino acids long. CDR3 region: CASTRGPNEQYF. As DNA, the CDR3 is TGTGCCAGCACTCGAGGGCCTAACGAACAGTACTTC.

J is TRBJ1-2 and V is TRBV30; 7 positions agree with TRBD1. CDR1 is GTSNPN and CDR2 is SVGIG in the germline V gene (reference sequence). The CDR3 loop spans 13 amino acids. V gave up 3 bases and J gave up 7 bases; unmatched junction bases: 8. As DNA, the CDR3 is TGTGCCTGGAGCCCGACAGGGAGAACTGGCTACACCTTC. Its translation is CAWSPTGRTGYTF.